This T cell receptor beta chain was retrieved from a study of T-cell reconstitution after alpha-beta-depleted transplantation in children. A word on this clonotype: Its target is not known.

Unique molecular identifiers featured in how the TCRbeta library was prepared. TCRdb reanalysed the PCR reads using MiXCR and keeps one entry per CDR3 protein. Here the sample spans around 580,000 distinct CDR3 sequences, 23% being singletons. The CDR3 covers 16 residues. V shed 0 bases and J 2 bases; nucleotides not matched to a gene: 6. Germline V gene data show CDR1 as MGHRA and CDR2 as YSYEKL. Broader study findings: Several hundred expanded graft clones reportedly supplied alpha-beta T cells about two months after transplant. One year after transplant, T-cell counts and diversity came mostly from newly produced T cells. Some patients showed high day-60 TCRbeta diversity, which derived from surviving recipient T cells and thymic progenitors.

The TCR sequence derives from a boy under three years old who had a stem cell transplant for acute myeloid leukemia, so the T cells may come from the graft donor. V usage is TRBV4-1 and J usage is TRBJ1-2; 7 nucleotides match TRBD1. The source material was PBMCs, mostly from graft donor cells, sampled 360 days after TCRalphabeta/CD19-depleted stem cell transplant. The CDR3 bases are TGCGCCAGCAGCCAAGATCGTTTGACAGGGAACTATGGCTACACCTTC. Amino acid sequence: CASSQDRLTGNYGYTF.